This T cell receptor (beta chain) was sequenced in a study of OX40 agonist ivuxolimab in advanced cancers. The overall study: Hepatocellular carcinoma, melanoma, renal cell or head and neck cancer occurred in dose-escalation patients. Treatment received earlier with anti-PD-1, anti-PD-L1 or anti-CTLA-4 agents was allowed, and 40% had some. Findings and limits, study-wide: Clonal expansion from baseline to week 6 occurred in both CD4+ and CD8+ T cells.

This table comes from immunoSEQ multiplex PCR, and its TCRdb copy is limited to in-frame clones, with some not included. Found here are about 83,000 clones, roughly 88% of them singletons; the top ten hold roughly 0.7%. This clone occurred a few times. Its antigen is still unknown. This TCR derives from an adult with an advanced solid tumor such as melanoma, head and neck, liver or kidney cancer. The specimen was CD4+ or CD8+ T cells sorted from blood, collected in a trial of the OX40 agonist ivuxolimab.

The CDR3 sequence is CATSRDQEDTEAFF. The CDR3 region has the DNA TGTGCCACCAGCAGAGATCAGGAGGACACTGAAGCTTTCTTT. This chain links TRBV15 with TRBJ1-1; no clear D gene. Trimming removed 0 bases at V and 3 bases at J, with 8 bases between. This CDR3 spans 14 amino acids. Germline V CDR1 and CDR2: LNHNV, YYDKDF (reference sequence).